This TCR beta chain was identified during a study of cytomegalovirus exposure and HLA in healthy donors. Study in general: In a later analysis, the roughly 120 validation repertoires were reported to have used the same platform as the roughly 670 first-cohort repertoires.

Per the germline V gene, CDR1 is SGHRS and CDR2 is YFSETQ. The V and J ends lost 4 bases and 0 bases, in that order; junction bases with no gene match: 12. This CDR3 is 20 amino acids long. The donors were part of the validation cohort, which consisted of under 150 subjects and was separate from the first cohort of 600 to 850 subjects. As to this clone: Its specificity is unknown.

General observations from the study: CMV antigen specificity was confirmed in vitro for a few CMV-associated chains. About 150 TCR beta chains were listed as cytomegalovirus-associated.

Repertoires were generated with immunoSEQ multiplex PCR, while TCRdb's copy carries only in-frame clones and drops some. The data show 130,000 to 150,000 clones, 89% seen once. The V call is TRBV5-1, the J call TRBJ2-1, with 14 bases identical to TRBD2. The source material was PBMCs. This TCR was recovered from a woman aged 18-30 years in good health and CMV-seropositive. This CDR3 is CASSLPTSGGAVSSYNEQFF. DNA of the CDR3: TGCGCCAGCAGCCTGCCGACTAGCGGGGGGGCCGTCAGCTCCTACAATGAGCAGTTCTTC.